This TCR beta chain comes out of a study of T cells after yellow fever vaccination (dated by TCRdb to about 2019). Concerning the study at large: The SMART-Seq v4 Ultra Low Input RNA kit was used to prepare libraries from fractions with low cell numbers. Two healthy male donors, one aged 18 to 29 and one aged 30 to 40 years, made up the cohort. To follow T-cell clones before and after both primary and booster YFV17D yellow fever vaccination, bulk TCR alpha and beta repertoires underwent longitudinal sequencing. Bulk PBMC replicates and cell subsets were isolated from blood drawn at multiple timepoints before and after both primary and secondary immunization. Broader findings and caveats from the paper: Most clones expanded after primary vaccination (around 97% of CD4 and around 88% of CD8) were re-detected after the booster, suggesting that broad memory maintenance occurred. A small fraction of clonotypes showed up in both the CD4 and CD8 compartments, probably as a result of convergent recombination. The secondary T-cell response was weaker than the primary response but faster, peaking on day 5 instead of day 15. FACS-sorted repertoires could contain abundant contaminating clonotypes from the bulk population, so computational filtering was required. Because only two donors were included in the study, the extent to which the findings can be generalized is limited.

The treatment or condition label, read with the paper, signifies: live attenuated yellow fever vaccine strain. At each blood-draw timepoint, two biological replicates of bulk PBMCs were collected. A standard Ficoll-Paque protocol was used to isolate PBMCs from peripheral blood. TriZol was used to extract RNA from bulk PBMCs, CD4 and CD8 fractions, and dextramer-positive and dextramer-negative fractions. CDR1 LGHDT and CDR2 YNNKEL were looked up in the germline V gene (reference sequence). Trimming at the junction amounts to 0 bases on V and 6 bases on J, and the germline ends lie 18 bases apart. The CDR3 holds 17 amino acids from the cysteine to the phenylalanine. Just the 51-base CDR3 DNA is kept, in frame starting at base 1. Comments on this clonotype: Its recognized antigen is unknown. No much larger clonotype is one base removed from it; base qualities were not supplied.

TCR cDNA was synthesized by 5'RACE template switching, which introduced a universal primer site and unique molecular identifiers. Priming for cDNA synthesis came from both the TCR alpha and TCR beta constant segments. Two PCR steps were used to amplify libraries, with sample barcodes and sequencing adapters being added in the second step. Sequencing of libraries was performed on Illumina HiSeq 2500 (2x100 bp) or NovaSeq (2x150 bp). The study's processing was this. MIGEC handled demultiplexing of reads and collapsing into UMI consensus sequences, while MiXCR performed V(D)J alignment. Clonotypes responding to the vaccine were identified with edgeR on replicate PBMC samples, with the criteria of FDR below 0.01 and a log2 fold change above 5 up to day 15. CD4 or CD8 identity was assigned to each bulk clonotype according to whether the clonotype was present at higher abundance in the sequenced CD4 repertoire or the sequenced CD8 repertoire. The public sequencing data were trimmed at Q25 with fastp and processed into clonotypes with MiXCR by TCRdb, which kept only in-frame beta chains. A single entry per CDR3 protein holds the most common genes and DNA from its merged rows. TCRdb's processing, not the authors' own work, is the source of the V and J calls. In this sample the table shows around 500,000 distinct CDR3 sequences, about a fifth of which occur a single time. The ten largest clones add up to about 16% of the sample.

This TCR was sampled from a man aged 18 to 35 who received the YFV17D yellow fever vaccine. This sample comprised PBMCs, obtained 21 days after the first yellow fever vaccination. The sequence links TRBV3-1 to TRBJ2-1, with a weak D call of TRBD2 (6 bases match). The CDR3 reads as follows: CASSQDRGLLRGNEQFF. The nucleotide sequence is TGTGCCAGCAGCCAAGATAGGGGACTCCTAAGGGGCAATGAGCAGTTCTTC.